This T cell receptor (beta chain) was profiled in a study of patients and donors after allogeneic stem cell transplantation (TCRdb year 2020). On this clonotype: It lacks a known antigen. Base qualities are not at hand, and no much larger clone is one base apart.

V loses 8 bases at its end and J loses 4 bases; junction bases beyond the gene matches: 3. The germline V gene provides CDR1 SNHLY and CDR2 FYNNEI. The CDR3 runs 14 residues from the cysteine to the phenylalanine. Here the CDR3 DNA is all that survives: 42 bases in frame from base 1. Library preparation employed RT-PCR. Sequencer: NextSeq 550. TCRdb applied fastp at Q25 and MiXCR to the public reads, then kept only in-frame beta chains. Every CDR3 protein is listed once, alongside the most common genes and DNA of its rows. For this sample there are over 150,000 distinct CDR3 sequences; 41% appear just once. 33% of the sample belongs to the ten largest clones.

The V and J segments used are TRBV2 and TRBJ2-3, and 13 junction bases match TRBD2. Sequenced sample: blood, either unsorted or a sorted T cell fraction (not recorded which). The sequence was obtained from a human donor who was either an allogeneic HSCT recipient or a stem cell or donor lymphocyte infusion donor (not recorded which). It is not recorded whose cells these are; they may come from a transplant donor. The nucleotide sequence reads TGTGCCAGCCGGACTAGCGGGAGTCCAGATACGCAGTATTTT. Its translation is CASRTSGSPDTQYF. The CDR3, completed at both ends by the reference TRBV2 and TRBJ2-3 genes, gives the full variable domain EPEVTQTPSHQVTQMGQEVILRCVPISNHLYFYWYRQILGQKVEFLVSFYNNEISEKSEIFDDQFSVERPDGSNFTLKIRSTKLEDSAMYFCASRTSGSPDTQYFGPGTRLTVL.